A selection of T cell receptor beta chains follows, all from one sample in a study of shared clonotypes between healthy human individuals. The data were produced by immunoSEQ multiplex PCR, yet TCRdb's version contains in-frame clones alone and is incomplete. The sample carries roughly 1,500,000 clones, 95% to 99% recorded once. The sequencing input was naive CD4+ T cells sorted from blood. The receptors were gathered from a man younger than 45 in good health. CDR3s include the opening cysteine and the closing phenylalanine or tryptophan. Fields, in order: D gene, V gene, J gene, clone size, CDR3 DNA, CDR3 protein. D genes are given only for firm matches. The listing skips clone size in some rows; elsewhere it reads once, few, many or a size class.

d_call: TRBD1; v_call: TRBV18; j_call: TRBJ2-7; clone_size: NA; cdr3_nt: TGTGCCAGCTCGCGGGACAGGGGAGCCTACGAGCAGTACTTC; cdr3_aa: CASSRDRGAYEQYF
d_call: NA; v_call: TRBV2; j_call: TRBJ1-5; clone_size: NA; cdr3_nt: TGTGCCAGCAGTCGCGGACAAGAGGGTCAGCCCCAGCATTTT; cdr3_aa: CASSRGQEGQPQHF
d_call: NA; v_call: TRBV10-1; j_call: TRBJ2-2; clone_size: NA; cdr3_nt: TGCGCCAGCCGGGGTAGGGGAGCCGGGGAGCTGTTTTTT; cdr3_aa: CASRGRGAGELFF
d_call: TRBD2; v_call: TRBV30; j_call: TRBJ2-7; clone_size: NA; cdr3_nt: TGTGCCTGGAGTGTACGAGGTGGACTAGCTATATTTTCCATCTACGAGCAGTACTTC; cdr3_aa: CAWSVRGGLAIFSIYEQYF
d_call: NA; v_call: TRBV5-1; j_call: TRBJ2-5; clone_size: NA; cdr3_nt: TGCGCCAGCAGCTTCCGGGGACGAGACGAGACCCAGTACTTC; cdr3_aa: CASSFRGRDETQYF
d_call: NA; v_call: TRBV5-4; j_call: TRBJ1-4; clone_size: once; cdr3_nt: TGTGCCAGCAGCTTGGACGGCGTGGGGAGAACGACTGAAAAACTGTTTTTT; cdr3_aa: CASSLDGVGRTTEKLFF
d_call: NA; v_call: TRBV11-2; j_call: TRBJ2-7; clone_size: NA; cdr3_nt: TGTGCCAGCAGCGTTTCCTACGAGCAGTACTTC; cdr3_aa: CASSVSYEQYF
d_call: NA; v_call: TRBV19; j_call: TRBJ1-2; clone_size: NA; cdr3_nt: TGTGCCAGTAAGTTCGAGGGGAGGAGCGGCTACACCTTC; cdr3_aa: CASKFEGRSGYTF
d_call: NA; v_call: TRBV5-4; j_call: TRBJ1-1; clone_size: NA; cdr3_nt: TGTGCCAGCAGCCCAGACAGCTGGAACACTGAAGCTTTCTTT; cdr3_aa: CASSPDSWNTEAFF
d_call: NA; v_call: TRBV18; j_call: TRBJ1-5; clone_size: NA; cdr3_nt: TGTGCCAGCCGATACAGTAGCAATCAGCCCCAGCATTTT; cdr3_aa: CASRYSSNQPQHF
d_call: TRBD2; v_call: TRBV2; j_call: TRBJ2-1; clone_size: NA; cdr3_nt: TGTGCCAGAGGACTAGCGGGCACCATTGCCTCCTACAATGAGCAGTTCTTC; cdr3_aa: CARGLAGTIASYNEQFF
d_call: TRBD1; v_call: TRBV5-1; j_call: TRBJ2-6; clone_size: NA; cdr3_nt: TGCGCCAGCAGCCGGATGACAGGGGATTCTGGGGCCAACGTCCTGACTTTC; cdr3_aa: CASSRMTGDSGANVLTF
d_call: TRBD1; v_call: TRBV4-1; j_call: TRBJ2-7; clone_size: once; cdr3_nt: TGCGCCAGCAGCTCCCGGGACAGCTCCTACGAGCAGTACTTC; cdr3_aa: CASSSRDSSYEQYF
d_call: NA; v_call: TRBV7-9; j_call: TRBJ2-7; clone_size: NA; cdr3_nt: TGTGCCAGCAGACTACTAGGCTACGAGCAGTACTTC; cdr3_aa: CASRLLGYEQYF
d_call: TRBD1; v_call: TRBV10-1; j_call: TRBJ1-5; clone_size: NA; cdr3_nt: TGCGCCAGTTCTTCTGGACAGGGTAGCAATCAGCCCCAGCATTTT; cdr3_aa: CASSSGQGSNQPQHF
d_call: TRBD2; v_call: TRBV5-5; j_call: TRBJ2-3; clone_size: NA; cdr3_nt: TGTGCCAGCAGCTTGGGACTAGCGTTAGCCCCAGATACGCAGTATTTT; cdr3_aa: CASSLGLALAPDTQYF
d_call: NA; v_call: TRBV7-9; j_call: TRBJ2-7; clone_size: NA; cdr3_nt: TGTGCCAGCAGCTTAAGGGGGATTTCCAACTCCTACGAGCAGTACTTC; cdr3_aa: CASSLRGISNSYEQYF
d_call: TRBD2; v_call: TRBV7-3; j_call: TRBJ2-7; clone_size: NA; cdr3_nt: TGTGCCAGCAGCCCGAGCCCGGGACTAGTTTTCGAGCAGTACTTC; cdr3_aa: CASSPSPGLVFEQYF
d_call: NA; v_call: TRBV14; j_call: TRBJ2-7; clone_size: NA; cdr3_nt: TGTGCCAGCAGCCAACCCGGGACCTCACGAGCCGACGAGCAGTACTTC; cdr3_aa: CASSQPGTSRADEQYF
d_call: TRBD1; v_call: TRBV19; j_call: TRBJ1-1; clone_size: NA; cdr3_nt: TGTGCCAGCCGGGCCGGACAGGGAAAGAACACTGAAGCTTTCTTT; cdr3_aa: CASRAGQGKNTEAFF
d_call: NA; v_call: TRBV18; j_call: TRBJ2-5; clone_size: NA; cdr3_nt: TGTGCCAGCTCACCCGCCGGGCAGGCCGGAGGGACCCAGTACTTC; cdr3_aa: CASSPAGQAGGTQYF
d_call: TRBD2; v_call: TRBV11-2; j_call: TRBJ2-7; clone_size: NA; cdr3_nt: TGTGCCAGCAGTCGTCGGCGTGCAGGGCGGGGGTACGAGCAGTACTTC; cdr3_aa: CASSRRRAGRGYEQYF
d_call: TRBD2; v_call: TRBV19; j_call: TRBJ2-2; clone_size: NA; cdr3_nt: TGTGCCAGTATCCCTTCCCTGGGGAGGGCGAACACCGGGGAGCTGTTTTTT; cdr3_aa: CASIPSLGRANTGELFF
d_call: NA; v_call: TRBV29-1; j_call: TRBJ2-5; clone_size: NA; cdr3_nt: TGCAGCGTTGAAGATAGGGGGTTTGTCGGGGAGACCCAGTACTTC; cdr3_aa: CSVEDRGFVGETQYF
d_call: TRBD1; v_call: TRBV18; j_call: TRBJ1-2; clone_size: once; cdr3_nt: TGTGCCAGCTCTACCGAACCGACAGGGAAGTATGGCTACACCTTC; cdr3_aa: CASSTEPTGKYGYTF
d_call: NA; v_call: TRBV4-1; j_call: TRBJ2-7; clone_size: NA; cdr3_nt: TGCGCCAGCAGCCCCCAGGGAAGCGGCCTCTCCTACGAGCAGTACTTC; cdr3_aa: CASSPQGSGLSYEQYF
d_call: NA; v_call: TRBV9; j_call: TRBJ2-3; clone_size: NA; cdr3_nt: TGTGCCAGCAGCCGTAGCGGAGGGAGCGAGAATACGCAGTATTTT; cdr3_aa: CASSRSGGSENTQYF
d_call: TRBD1; v_call: TRBV19; j_call: TRBJ2-5; clone_size: NA; cdr3_nt: TGTGCCAGTAGCCACTTCTCATCCGGGACAGGGCCCGGTGAGACCCAGTACTTC; cdr3_aa: CASSHFSSGTGPGETQYF